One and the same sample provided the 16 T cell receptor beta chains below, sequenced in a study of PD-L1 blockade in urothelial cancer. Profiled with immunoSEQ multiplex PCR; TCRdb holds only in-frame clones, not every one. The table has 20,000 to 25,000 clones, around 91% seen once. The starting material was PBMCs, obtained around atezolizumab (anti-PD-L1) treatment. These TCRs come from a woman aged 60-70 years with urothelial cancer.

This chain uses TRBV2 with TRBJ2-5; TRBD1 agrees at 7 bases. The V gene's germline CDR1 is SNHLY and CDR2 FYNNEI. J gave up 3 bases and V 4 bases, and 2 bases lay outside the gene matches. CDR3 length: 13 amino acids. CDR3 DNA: TGTGCCAGCAGTGTTGACAGGGAAGAGACCCAGTACTTC. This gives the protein CASSVDREETQYF.

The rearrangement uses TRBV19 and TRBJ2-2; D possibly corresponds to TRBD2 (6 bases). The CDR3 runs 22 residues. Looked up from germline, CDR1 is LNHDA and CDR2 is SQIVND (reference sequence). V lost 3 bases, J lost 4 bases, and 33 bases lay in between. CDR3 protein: CASSMEGHAGSAATQGTGELFF. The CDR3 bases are TGTGCCAGTAGTATGGAGGGGCATGCAGGATCGGCGGCTACCCAAGGCACCGGGGAGCTGTTTTTT.

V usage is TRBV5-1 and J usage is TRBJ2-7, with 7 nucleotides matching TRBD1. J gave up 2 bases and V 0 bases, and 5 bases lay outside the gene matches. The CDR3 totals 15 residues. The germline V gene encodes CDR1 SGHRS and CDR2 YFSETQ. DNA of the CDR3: TGCGCCAGCAGCTTGGCCCGGGACAGAGCCTACGAGCAGTACTTC. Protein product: CASSLARDRAYEQYF.

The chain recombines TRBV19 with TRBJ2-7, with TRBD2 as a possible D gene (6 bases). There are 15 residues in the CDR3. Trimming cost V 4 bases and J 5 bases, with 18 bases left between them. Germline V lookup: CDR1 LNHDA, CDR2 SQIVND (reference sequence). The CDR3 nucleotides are TGTGCCAGTAGTACCCAGGACGGGAGTTTGCACGAGCAGTACTTC. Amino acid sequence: CASSTQDGSLHEQYF.

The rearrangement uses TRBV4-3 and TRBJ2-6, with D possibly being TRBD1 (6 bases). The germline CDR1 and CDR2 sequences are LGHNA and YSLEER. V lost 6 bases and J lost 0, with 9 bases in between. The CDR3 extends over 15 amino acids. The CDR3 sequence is CASSQDSSGANVLTF. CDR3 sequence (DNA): TGCGCCAGCAGTCAGGACAGCTCTGGGGCCAACGTCCTGACTTTC.

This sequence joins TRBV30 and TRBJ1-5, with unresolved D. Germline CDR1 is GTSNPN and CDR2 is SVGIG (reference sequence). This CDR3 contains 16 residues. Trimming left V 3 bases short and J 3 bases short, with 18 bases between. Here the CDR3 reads CAWSNLSGRYNQPQHF. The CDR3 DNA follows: TGTGCCTGGAGCAACCTCAGTGGGAGGTACAATCAGCCCCAGCATTTT.

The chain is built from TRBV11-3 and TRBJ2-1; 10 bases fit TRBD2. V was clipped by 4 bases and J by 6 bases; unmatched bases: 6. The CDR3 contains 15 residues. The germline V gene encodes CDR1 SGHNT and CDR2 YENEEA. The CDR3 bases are TGTGCCAGCAGCTCACTAGCGGGAAGTGGCAATGAGCAGTTCTTC. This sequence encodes CASSSLAGSGNEQFF. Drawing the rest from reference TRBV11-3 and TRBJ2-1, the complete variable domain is EAGVVQSPRYKIIEKKQPVAFWCNPISGHNTLYWYLQNLGQGPELLIRYENEEAVDDSQLPKDRFSAERLKGVDSTLKIQPAELGDSAVYLCASSSLAGSGNEQFFGPGTRLTVL.

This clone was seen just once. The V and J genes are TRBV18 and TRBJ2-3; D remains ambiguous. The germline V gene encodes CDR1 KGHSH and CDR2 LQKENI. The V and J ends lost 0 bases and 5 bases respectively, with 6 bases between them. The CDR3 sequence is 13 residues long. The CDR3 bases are TGTGCCAGCTCACCACCGACGGGAGATACGCAGTATTTT. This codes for CASSPPTGDTQYF.

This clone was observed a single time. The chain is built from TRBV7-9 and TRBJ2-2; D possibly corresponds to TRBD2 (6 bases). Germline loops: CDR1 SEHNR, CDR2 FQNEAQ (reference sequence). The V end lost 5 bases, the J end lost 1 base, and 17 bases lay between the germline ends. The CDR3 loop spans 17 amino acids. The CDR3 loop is CASSGPPTRGNTGELFF. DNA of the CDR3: TGTGCCAGCAGCGGGCCCCCTACGCGGGGGAACACCGGGGAGCTGTTTTTT.

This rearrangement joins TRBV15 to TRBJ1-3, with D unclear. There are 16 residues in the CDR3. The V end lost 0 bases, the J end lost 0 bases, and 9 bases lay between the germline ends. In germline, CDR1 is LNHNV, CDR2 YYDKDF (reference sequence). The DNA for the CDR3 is TGTGCCACCAGCAGAGATCCGATGAGCTCTGGAAACACCATATATTTT. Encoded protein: CATSRDPMSSGNTIYF. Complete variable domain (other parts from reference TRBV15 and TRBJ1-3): DAMVIQNPRYQVTQFGKPVTLSCSQTLNHNVMYWYQQKSSQAPKLLFHYYDKDFNNEADTPDNFQSRRPNTSFCFLDIRSPGLGDTAMYLCATSRDPMSSGNTIYFGEGSWLTVV.

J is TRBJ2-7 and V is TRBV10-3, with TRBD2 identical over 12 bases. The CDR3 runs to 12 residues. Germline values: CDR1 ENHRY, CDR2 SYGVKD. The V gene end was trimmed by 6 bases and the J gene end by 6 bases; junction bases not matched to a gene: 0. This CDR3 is CAIRTSGSEQYF. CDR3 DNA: TGTGCCATCAGGACTAGCGGGAGCGAGCAGTACTTC.

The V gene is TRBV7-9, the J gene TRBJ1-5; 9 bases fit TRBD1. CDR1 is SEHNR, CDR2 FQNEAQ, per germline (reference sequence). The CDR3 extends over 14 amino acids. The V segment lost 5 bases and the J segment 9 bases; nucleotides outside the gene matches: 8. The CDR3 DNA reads TGTGCCAGCAGCCGGGGACAGGGAATTGCGCCCCAGCATTTT. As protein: CASSRGQGIAPQHF.

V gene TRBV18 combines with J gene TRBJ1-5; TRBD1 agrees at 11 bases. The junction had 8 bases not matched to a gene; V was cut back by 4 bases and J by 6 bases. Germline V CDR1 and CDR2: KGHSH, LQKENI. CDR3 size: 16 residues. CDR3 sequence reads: CASSHGQGASGQPQHF. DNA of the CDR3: TGTGCCAGCTCACACGGACAGGGGGCTTCAGGTCAGCCCCAGCATTTT.

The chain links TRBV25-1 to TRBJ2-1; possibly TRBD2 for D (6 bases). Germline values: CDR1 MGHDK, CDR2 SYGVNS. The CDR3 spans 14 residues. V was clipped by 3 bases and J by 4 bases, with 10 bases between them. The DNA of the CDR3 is TGTGCCAGCAGTGATGGCCGGGGGTACAATGAGCAGTTCTTC. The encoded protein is CASSDGRGYNEQFF.

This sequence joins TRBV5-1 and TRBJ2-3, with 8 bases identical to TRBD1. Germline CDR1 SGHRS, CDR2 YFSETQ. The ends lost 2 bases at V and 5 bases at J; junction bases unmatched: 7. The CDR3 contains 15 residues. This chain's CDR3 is CASSFARGRGDTQYF. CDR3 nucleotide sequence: TGCGCCAGCAGCTTCGCCAGGGGGCGAGGAGATACGCAGTATTTT.

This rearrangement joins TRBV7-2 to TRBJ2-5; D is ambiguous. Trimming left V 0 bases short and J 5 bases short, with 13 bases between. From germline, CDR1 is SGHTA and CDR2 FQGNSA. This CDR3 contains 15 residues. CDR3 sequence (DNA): TGTGCCAGCAGCTTAGCTGGAGTTCCGACGGAGACCCAGTACTTC. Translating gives CASSLAGVPTETQYF.